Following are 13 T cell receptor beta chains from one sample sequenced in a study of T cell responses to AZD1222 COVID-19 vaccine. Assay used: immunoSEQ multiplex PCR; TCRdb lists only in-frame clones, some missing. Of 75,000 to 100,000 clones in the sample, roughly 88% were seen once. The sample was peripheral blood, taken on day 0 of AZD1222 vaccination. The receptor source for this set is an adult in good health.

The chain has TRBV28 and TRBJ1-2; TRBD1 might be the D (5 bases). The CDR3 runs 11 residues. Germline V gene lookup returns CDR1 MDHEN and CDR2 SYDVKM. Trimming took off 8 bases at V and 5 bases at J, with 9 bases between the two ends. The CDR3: CASAQGYGYTF. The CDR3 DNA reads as TGTGCCAGCGCCCAGGGTTATGGCTACACCTTC.

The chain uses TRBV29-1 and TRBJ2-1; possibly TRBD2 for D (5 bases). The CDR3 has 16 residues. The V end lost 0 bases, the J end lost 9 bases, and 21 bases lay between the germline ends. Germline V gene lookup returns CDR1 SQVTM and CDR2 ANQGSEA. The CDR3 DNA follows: TGCAGCGTTGAAGATTTTGAGGGAATCAAGCCCCTTGAGCAGTTCTTC. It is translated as CSVEDFEGIKPLEQFF.

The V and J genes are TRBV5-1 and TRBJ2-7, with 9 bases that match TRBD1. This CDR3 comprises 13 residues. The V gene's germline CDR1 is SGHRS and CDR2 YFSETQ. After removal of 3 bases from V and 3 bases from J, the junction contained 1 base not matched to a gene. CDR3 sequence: CASSWGQGYEQYF. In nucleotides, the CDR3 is TGCGCCAGCAGCTGGGGACAGGGCTACGAGCAGTACTTC.

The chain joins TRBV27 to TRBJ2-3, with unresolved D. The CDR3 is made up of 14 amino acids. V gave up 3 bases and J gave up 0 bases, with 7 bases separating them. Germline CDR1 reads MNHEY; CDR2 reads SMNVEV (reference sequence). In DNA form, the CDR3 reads TGTGCCAGCAGTTTGAGACTCAGCACAGATACGCAGTATTTT. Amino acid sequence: CASSLRLSTDTQYF.

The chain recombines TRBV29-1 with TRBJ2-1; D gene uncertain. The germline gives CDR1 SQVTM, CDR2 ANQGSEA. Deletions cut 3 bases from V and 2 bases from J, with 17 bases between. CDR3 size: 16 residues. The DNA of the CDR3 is TGCAGCGTTGATTCGGTCGGCAGTAGGGCCTACAATGAGCAGTTCTTC. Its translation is CSVDSVGSRAYNEQFF.

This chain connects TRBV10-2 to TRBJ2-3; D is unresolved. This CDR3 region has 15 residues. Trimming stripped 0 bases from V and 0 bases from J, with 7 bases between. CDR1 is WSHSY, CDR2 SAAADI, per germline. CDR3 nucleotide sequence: TGCGCCAGCAGTGAGTCGAGCTTTAGCACAGATACGCAGTATTTT. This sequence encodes CASSESSFSTDTQYF.

CDR3 loop: CASSTRRGESQETQYF. CDR3 bases: TGTGCCAGCAGCACCCGCAGGGGCGAGAGCCAAGAGACCCAGTACTTC. The V and J genes are TRBV7-9 and TRBJ2-5; TRBD1 is a possible D gene (6 bases). Germline V CDR1 and CDR2: SEHNR, FQNEAQ (reference sequence). The CDR3 runs to 16 residues. V lost 5 bases to trimming and J lost 1 base, with 17 bases between them.

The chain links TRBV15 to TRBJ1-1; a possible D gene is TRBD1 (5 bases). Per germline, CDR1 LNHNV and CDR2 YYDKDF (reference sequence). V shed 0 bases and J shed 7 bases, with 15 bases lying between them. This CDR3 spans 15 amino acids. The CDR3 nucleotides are TGTGCCACCAGCAGAGATTCTGGCAGGGCTTTTGAAGCTTTCTTT. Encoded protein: CATSRDSGRAFEAFF.

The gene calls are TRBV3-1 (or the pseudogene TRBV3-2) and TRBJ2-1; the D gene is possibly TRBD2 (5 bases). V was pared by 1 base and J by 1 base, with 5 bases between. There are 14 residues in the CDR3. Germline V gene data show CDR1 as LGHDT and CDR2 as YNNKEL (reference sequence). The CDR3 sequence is CASSQGGSYNEQFF. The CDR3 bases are TGTGCCAGCAGCCAAGGCGGGTCCTACAATGAGCAGTTCTTC.

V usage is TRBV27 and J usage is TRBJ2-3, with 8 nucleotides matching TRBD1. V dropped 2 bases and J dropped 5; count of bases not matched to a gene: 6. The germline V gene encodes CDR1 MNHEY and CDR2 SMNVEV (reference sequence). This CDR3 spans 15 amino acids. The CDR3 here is CASSLAGGRGDTQYF. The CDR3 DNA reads TGTGCCAGCAGTTTAGCAGGGGGCCGGGGAGATACGCAGTATTTT.

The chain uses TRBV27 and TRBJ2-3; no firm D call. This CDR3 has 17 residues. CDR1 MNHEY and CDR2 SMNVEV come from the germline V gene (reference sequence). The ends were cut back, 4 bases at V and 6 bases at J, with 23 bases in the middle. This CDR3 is CASSSRYQPLGADTQYF. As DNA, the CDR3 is TGTGCCAGCAGTTCCCGTTACCAGCCTCTAGGTGCGGATACGCAGTATTTT.

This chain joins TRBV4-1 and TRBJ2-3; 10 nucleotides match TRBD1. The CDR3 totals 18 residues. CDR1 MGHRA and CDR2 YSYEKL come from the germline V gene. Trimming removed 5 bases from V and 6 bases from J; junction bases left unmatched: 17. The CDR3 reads CASSDSALTTGGPDTQYF. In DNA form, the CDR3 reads TGCGCCAGCAGCGATAGCGCATTAACGACAGGGGGCCCGGATACGCAGTATTTT.

CDR3 sequence: CATLQGASNQPQHF. CDR3 bases: TGTGCCACCTTACAGGGGGCGAGCAATCAGCCCCAGCATTTT. The chain recombines TRBV28 with TRBJ1-5; 9 bases are shared with TRBD1. This CDR3 region has 14 residues. The germline V gene encodes CDR1 MDHEN and CDR2 SYDVKM. V was clipped by 10 bases and J by 1 base; unmatched bases: 5.